This T cell receptor beta chain was sequenced for a study of graft-versus-host responses after intestinal transplantation (dated by TCRdb to about 2021). Study-level background: The transplants that recipients got were multivisceral, liver-intestinal, or isolated intestinal. Every recipient was given anti-thymocyte globulin induction, then maintenance tacrolimus and steroids for roughly three years. After intestinal transplantation, graft-versus-host and host-versus-graft alloreactive T cell clones in the graft, circulation and bone marrow were tracked using bulk TCR-beta CDR3 sequencing. Donor T cell macrochimerism was defined as a peak of at least 4% donor T cells among recipient peripheral blood mononuclear cells. Samples from three later patients were sequenced in-house on an Illumina MiSeq with MiXCR processing rather than by the commercial service. Alloreactive clones were identified by sequencing pre-transplant mixed lymphocyte reaction products and comparing these products with unstimulated pre-transplant donor and recipient T cells. A cohort of about two dozen intestinal transplant recipients, including one retransplant, was enrolled, and a few patients lacking pretransplant specimens were excluded. Results and caveats for the whole study, not just this receptor: High GvH to HvG T cell clonal ratios were observed in the allografts of patients with donor T cell macrochimerism. GvH clones turned up in recipient bone marrow, with some appearing earlier in ileal mucosa or blood, a pattern consistent with an intestinal mucosal origin. Conclusions were limited by the relatively low number and heterogeneity of intestinal transplant patients. Early after transplant, peak levels of circulating GvH clones were found to be associated with declines in HvG clones.

The CDR1 and CDR2 encoded by the germline V gene are KGHSH and LQKENI. From cysteine to phenylalanine, the CDR3 is 12 amino acids long. Only the CDR3 part of the read is kept: 36 bases, read in frame from the first base. The junction carries 9 bases between V and J, which are trimmed by 0 bases and 10 bases respectively. Blood samples were collected up to 4 times in the first month after transplant and then at least monthly when available. Library method: the immunoSEQ multiplex PCR assay. Adaptive Biotechnologies carried out high-throughput TCR-beta CDR3 sequencing of genomic DNA for most patients. The published analysis was carried out like this. Adaptive's ImmunoSEQ software supplied the TCR sequencing data for under 20 patients, while MiXCR and VDJtools were used to process a few other patients. Because the origin of CDR3 nucleotide sequences shared between donor and recipient could not be assigned, those sequences were removed. To be classed as alloreactive, a clone needed at least 2-fold expansion over unstimulated cells and a minimum CFSE-low frequency of 0.002% (template counts) or 0.001% (read counts). Mappable clones were those detected in sequenced pre-transplant spleen, lymph node, or MLR CFSE-low populations of the donor or recipient. The cumulative frequency of alloreactive clones was calculated as a percentage of all sequences, weighted by copy number. In TCRdb, the immuneACCESS table is reduced to in-frame sequences with V and J assigned. These tables do not hold every clone; where another copy was compared, an unresolved V gene accounts for under half, and the others remain unexplained. V and J calls and clone size come straight from that table; D and trimming were deduced from the DNA. A total of some 9,800 clones appear in this sample, approximately 90% of them only once. The top ten clonotypes cover 2.3% of the sample.

With respect to this clone: What antigen it recognizes has not been identified. Per-base quality was not reported, and no clone a single base away is much larger than it.

Specimen: PBMCs, collected around 47 days after intestinal transplant. The rearrangement combines TRBV18 with TRBJ1-2; no D gene call is confident. This clonotype originated in a human patient who received an intestinal transplant, so some T cells may come from the graft donor. The nucleotides read TGTGCCAGCTCACCACCAAAGGGTGACTACACCTTC. This codes for CASSPPKGDYTF.